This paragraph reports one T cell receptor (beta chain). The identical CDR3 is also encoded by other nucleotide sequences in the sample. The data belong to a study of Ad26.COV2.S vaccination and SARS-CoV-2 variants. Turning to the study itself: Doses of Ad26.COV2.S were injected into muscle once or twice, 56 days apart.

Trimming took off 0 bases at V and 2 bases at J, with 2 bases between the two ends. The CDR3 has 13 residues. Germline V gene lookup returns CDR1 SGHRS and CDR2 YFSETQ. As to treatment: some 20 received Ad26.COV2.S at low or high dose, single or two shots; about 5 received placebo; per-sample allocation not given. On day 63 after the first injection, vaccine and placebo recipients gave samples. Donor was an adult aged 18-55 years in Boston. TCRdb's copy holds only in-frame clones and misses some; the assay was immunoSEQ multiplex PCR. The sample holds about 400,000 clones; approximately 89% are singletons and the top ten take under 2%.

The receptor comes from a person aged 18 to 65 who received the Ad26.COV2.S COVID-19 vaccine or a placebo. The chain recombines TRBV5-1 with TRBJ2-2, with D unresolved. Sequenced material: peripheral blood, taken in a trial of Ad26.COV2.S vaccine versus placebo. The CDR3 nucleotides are TGCGCCAGCAGCTTGGATAACACCGGGGAGCTGTTTTTT. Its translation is CASSLDNTGELFF.